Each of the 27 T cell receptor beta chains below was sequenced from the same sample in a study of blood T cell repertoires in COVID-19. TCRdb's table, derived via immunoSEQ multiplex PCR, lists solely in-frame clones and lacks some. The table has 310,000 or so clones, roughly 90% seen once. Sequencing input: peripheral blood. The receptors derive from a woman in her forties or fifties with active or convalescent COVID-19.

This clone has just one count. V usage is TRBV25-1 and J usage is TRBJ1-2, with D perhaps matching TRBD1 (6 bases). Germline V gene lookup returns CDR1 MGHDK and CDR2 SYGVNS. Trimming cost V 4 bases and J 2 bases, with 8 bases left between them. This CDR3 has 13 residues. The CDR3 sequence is CASSVGQNYGYTF. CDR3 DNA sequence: TGTGCCAGCAGTGTTGGACAGAACTATGGCTACACCTTC.

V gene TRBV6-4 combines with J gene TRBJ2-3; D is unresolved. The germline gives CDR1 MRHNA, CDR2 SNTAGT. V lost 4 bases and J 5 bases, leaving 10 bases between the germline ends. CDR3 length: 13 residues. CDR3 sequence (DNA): TGTGCCAGCAGTGGTCTATATGGAGATACGCAGTATTTT. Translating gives CASSGLYGDTQYF.

Here the CDR3 reads CASREHRGHEQYF. The CDR3 DNA sequence: TGTGCCAGCAGGGAACACAGGGGACACGAGCAGTACTTC. The chain carries TRBV25-1 and TRBJ2-7; 7 bases match TRBD1. Losses at the gene ends were 6 bases for V and 5 bases for J; bases not matched to a gene: 7. The germline CDR1 and CDR2 sequences are MGHDK and SYGVNS. The CDR3 loop spans 13 amino acids.

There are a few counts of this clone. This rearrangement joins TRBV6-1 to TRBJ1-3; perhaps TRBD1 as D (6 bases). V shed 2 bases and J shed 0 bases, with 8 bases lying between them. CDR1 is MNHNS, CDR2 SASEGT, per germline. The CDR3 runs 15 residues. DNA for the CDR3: TGTGCCAGCAGTGAACAGGGGACCTCTGGAAACACCATATATTTT. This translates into CASSEQGTSGNTIYF.

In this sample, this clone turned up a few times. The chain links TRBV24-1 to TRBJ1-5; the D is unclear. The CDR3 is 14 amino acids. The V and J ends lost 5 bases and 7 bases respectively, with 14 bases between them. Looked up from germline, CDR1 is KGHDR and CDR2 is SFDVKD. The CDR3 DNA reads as TGTGCCACCAGTGTCGGGGATCTATCCCAGCCCCAGCATTTT. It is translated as CATSVGDLSQPQHF.

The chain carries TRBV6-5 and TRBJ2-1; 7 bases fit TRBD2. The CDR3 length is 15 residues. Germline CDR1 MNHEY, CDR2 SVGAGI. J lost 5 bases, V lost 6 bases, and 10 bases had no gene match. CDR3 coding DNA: TGTGCCAGCAGGGAGCGGGGTCTGAGCCACAATGAGCAGTTCTTC. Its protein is CASRERGLSHNEQFF.

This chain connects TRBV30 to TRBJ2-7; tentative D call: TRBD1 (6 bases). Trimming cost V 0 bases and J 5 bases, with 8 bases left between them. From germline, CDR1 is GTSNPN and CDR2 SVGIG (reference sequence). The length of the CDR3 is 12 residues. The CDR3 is CAWSVRDNEQYF. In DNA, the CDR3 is TGTGCCTGGAGTGTAAGGGACAACGAGCAGTACTTC.

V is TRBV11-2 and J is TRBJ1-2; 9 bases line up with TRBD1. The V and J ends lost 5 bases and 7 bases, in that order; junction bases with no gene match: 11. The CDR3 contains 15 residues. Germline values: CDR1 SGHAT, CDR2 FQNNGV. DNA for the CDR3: TGTGCCAGCAGCACCCAACAGGGGGCGATGGGTGGCTACACCTTC. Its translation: CASSTQQGAMGGYTF.

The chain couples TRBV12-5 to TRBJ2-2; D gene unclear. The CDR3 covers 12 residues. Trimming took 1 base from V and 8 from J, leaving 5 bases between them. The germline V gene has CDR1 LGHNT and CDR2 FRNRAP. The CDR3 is CASGLAIGELFF. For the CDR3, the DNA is TGTGCTAGTGGTTTGGCCATTGGGGAGCTGTTTTTT. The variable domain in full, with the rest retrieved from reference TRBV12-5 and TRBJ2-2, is DARVTQTPRHKVTEMGQEVTMRCQPILGHNTVFWYRQTMMQGLELLAYFRNRAPLDDSGMPKDRFSAEMPDATLATLKIQPSEPRDSAVYFCASGLAIGELFFGEGSRLTVL.

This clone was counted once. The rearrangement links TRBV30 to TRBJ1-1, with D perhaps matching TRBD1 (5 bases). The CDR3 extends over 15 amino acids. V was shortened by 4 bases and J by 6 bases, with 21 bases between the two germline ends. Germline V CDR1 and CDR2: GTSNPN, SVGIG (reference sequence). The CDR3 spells CAWTAAGTVPAEAFF. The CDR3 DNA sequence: TGTGCCTGGACCGCAGCCGGGACTGTCCCCGCTGAAGCTTTCTTT.

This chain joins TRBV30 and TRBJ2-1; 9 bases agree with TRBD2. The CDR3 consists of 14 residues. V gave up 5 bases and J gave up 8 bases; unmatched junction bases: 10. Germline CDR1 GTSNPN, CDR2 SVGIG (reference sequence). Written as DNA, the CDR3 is TGTGCCTGGGGGTGGGGACTAGCTTTCGATGAGCAGTTCTTC. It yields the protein CAWGWGLAFDEQFF.

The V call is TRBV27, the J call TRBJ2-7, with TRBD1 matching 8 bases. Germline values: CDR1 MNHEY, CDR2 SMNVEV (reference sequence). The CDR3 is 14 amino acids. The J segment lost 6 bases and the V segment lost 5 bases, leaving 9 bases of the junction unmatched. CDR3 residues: CASSPLDRAREQYF. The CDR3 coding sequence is TGTGCCAGCAGTCCACTGGACAGGGCCCGCGAGCAGTACTTC.

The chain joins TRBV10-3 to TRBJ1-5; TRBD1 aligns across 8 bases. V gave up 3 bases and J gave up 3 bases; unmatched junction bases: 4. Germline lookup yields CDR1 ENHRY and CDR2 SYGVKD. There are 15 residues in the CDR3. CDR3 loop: CAISEPGQDNQPQHF. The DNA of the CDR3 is TGTGCCATCAGTGAACCGGGACAGGACAATCAGCCCCAGCATTTT.

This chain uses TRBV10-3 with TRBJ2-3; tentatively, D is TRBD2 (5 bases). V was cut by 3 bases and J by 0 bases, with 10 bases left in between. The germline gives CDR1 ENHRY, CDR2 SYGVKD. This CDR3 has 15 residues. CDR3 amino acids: CAISDGRTSTDTQYF. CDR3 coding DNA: TGTGCCATCAGTGATGGGCGGACTAGCACAGATACGCAGTATTTT.

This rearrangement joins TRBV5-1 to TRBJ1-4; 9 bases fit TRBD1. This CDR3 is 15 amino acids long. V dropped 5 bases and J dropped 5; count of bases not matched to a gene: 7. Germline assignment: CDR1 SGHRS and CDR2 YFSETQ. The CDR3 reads CASSTTGTGNEKLFF. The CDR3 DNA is TGCGCCAGCAGTACAACCGGGACAGGGAATGAAAAACTGTTTTTT.

The CDR3 reads CSVSGGVSFSYNEQFF. CDR3 bases: TGCAGCGTATCGGGAGGAGTTTCTTTCTCCTACAATGAGCAGTTCTTC. The chain uses TRBV29-1 and TRBJ2-1; 7 nucleotides match TRBD2. Germline assignment: CDR1 SQVTM and CDR2 ANQGSEA. V was pared by 6 bases and J by 0 bases, with 11 bases of the junction left unmatched. The CDR3 is 16 residues long.

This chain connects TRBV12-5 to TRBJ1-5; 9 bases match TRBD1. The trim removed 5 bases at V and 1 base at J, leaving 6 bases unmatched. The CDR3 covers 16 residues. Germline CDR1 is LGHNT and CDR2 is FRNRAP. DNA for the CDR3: TGTGCTAGTGGTGACGACAGGGGGAAAAGCAATCAGCCCCAGCATTTT. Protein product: CASGDDRGKSNQPQHF.

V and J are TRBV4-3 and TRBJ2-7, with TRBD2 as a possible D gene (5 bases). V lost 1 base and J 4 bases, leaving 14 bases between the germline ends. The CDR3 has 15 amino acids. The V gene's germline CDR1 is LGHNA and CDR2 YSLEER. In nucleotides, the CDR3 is TGCGCCAGCAGCCAAGCTTGGGTCACGGGGTACGAGCAGTACTTC. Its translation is CASSQAWVTGYEQYF.

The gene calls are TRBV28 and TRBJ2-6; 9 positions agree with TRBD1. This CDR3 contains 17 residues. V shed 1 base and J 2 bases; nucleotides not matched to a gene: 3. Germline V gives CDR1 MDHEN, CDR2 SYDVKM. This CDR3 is CASSLLQGAAGANVLTF. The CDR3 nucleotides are TGTGCCAGCAGTTTATTACAGGGGGCGGCTGGGGCCAACGTCCTGACTTTC.

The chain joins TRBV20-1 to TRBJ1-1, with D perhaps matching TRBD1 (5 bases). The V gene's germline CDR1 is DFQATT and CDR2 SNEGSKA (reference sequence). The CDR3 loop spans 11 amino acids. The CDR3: CRAFWGSEAFF. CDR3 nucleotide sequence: TGCAGGGCCTTCTGGGGCAGTGAAGCTTTCTTT.

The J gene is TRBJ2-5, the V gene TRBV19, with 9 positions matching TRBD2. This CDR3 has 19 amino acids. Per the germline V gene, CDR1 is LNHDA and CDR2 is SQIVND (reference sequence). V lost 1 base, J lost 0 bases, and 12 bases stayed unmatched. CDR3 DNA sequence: TGTGCCAGTAGTATAGCCCCTTTCAGGGTAGCGGGGGACCAAGAGACCCAGTACTTC. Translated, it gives CASSIAPFRVAGDQETQYF.

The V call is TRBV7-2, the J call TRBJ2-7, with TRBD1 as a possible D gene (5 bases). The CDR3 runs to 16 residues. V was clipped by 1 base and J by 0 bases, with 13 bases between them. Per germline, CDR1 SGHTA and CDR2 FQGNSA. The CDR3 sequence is CASSLVGHLSSYEQYF. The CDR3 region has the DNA TGTGCCAGCAGCTTAGTGGGGCACCTCAGCTCCTACGAGCAGTACTTC.

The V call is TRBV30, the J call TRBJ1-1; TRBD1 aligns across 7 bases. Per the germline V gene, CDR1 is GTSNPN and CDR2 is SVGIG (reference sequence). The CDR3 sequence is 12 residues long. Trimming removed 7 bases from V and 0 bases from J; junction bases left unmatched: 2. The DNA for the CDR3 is TGTGCCTTAGACAGGGTGAACACTGAAGCTTTCTTT. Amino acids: CALDRVNTEAFF. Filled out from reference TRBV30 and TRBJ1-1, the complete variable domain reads SQTIHQWPATLVQPVGSPLSLECTVEGTSNPNLYWYRQAAGRGLQLLFYSVGIGQISSEVPQNLSASRPQDRQFILSSKKLLLSDSGFYLCALDRVNTEAFFGQGTRLTVV.

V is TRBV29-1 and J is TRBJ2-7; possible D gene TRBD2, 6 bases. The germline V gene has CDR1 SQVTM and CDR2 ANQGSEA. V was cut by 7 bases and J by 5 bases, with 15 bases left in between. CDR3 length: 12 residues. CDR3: CSASGLLNEQYF. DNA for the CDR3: TGCAGCGCTTCGGGACTCTTAAACGAGCAGTACTTC.

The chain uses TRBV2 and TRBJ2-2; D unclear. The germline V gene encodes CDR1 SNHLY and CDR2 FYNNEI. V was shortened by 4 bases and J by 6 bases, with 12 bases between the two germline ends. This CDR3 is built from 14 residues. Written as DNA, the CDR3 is TGTGCCAGCAGTGGTAATACCCAGGCCGGGGAGCTGTTTTTT. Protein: CASSGNTQAGELFF.

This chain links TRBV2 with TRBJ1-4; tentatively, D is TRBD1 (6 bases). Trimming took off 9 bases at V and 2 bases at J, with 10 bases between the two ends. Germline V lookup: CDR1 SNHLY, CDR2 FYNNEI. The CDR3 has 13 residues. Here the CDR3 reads CASYRVTNEKLFF. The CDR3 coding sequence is TGTGCCAGTTACAGGGTGACTAATGAAAAACTGTTTTTT.

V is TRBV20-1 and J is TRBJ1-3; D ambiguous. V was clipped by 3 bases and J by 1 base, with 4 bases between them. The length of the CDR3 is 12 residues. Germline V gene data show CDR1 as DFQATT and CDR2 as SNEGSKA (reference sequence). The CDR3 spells CSASSSGNTIYF. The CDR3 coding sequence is TGCAGTGCTAGTTCATCTGGAAACACCATATATTTT.